The rows below give T cell receptor beta chains drawn from one sample of a study of shared clonotypes between healthy human individuals. Assay: immunoSEQ multiplex PCR; the TCRdb copy retains only in-frame clones and omits some. The table includes about 870,000 clones, almost 95% detected once. Sequencing was carried out using naive CD8+ T cells sorted from blood. These receptor sequences come from a man aged 25-40 years in good health. The CDR3 runs from the conserved cysteine through the conserved F or W. The D gene is left open where the match is weak. Clone size is shown for a subset of rows, as once, few, many or a class of expanded clone.

NA	TRBV19	NA	TRBJ2-7	TGTGCCAGTTCGCCCCGGGACGGGACCTACGAGCAGTACTTC	CASSPRDGTYEQYF
TRBD1	TRBV7-8	few	TRBJ1-5	TGTGCCAGCAGCATCACGACAGGGGGCCGGGAGGCCCAGCATTTT	CASSITTGGREAQHF
NA	TRBV2	NA	TRBJ2-7	TGTGCCAGCAGGGGGGTCGCAAGCCTTTCCTACGAGCAGTACTTC	CASRGVASLSYEQYF
NA	TRBV11-2	NA	TRBJ1-3	TGTGCCAGCAGATCTTTCCAGGGCTCTGGAAACACCATATATTTT	CASRSFQGSGNTIYF
NA	TRBV4-1	NA	TRBJ2-3	TGCGCCAGCAGTCTACTTACTAGCCCAACGCAGTATTTT	CASSLLTSPTQYF
TRBD1	TRBV5-1	NA	TRBJ2-1	TGCGCCAGCAGCTCGGGACAGGGGGTGAGCTACAATGAGCAGTTCTTC	CASSSGQGVSYNEQFF
TRBD2	TRBV19	NA	TRBJ2-7	TGTGCCAGTAGTATATTGGGACTAGCGGGAGAGCAGTACTTC	CASSILGLAGEQYF
NA	TRBV4-1	NA	TRBJ1-1	TGCGCCAGCAGCCAAGAGAGCGGGGTGAACACTGAAGCTTTCTTT	CASSQESGVNTEAFF
NA	TRBV4-3	once	TRBJ2-1	TGCGCCAGCAGCCAATACCCGACTGTAGCGGAATACAATGAGCAGTTCTTC	CASSQYPTVAEYNEQFF
TRBD2	TRBV7-3	NA	TRBJ2-3	TGTGCCAGCAGCTTAACGTCAGCGGGAGGGGGCACAGATACGCAGTATTTT	CASSLTSAGGGTDTQYF
NA	TRBV7-9	NA	TRBJ2-7	TGTGCCAGCAGCTCGACGGGGACCTACGAGCAGTACTTC	CASSSTGTYEQYF
NA	TRBV7-9	once	TRBJ2-3	TGTGCCAGCAGCTTAGCCTCCACAGATACGCAGTATTTT	CASSLASTDTQYF
NA	TRBV19	NA	TRBJ2-5	TGTGCCAGTAGCCGCCAGGGGACGACTGCGGAGACCCAGTACTTC	CASSRQGTTAETQYF
TRBD1	TRBV4-1	NA	TRBJ1-5	TGCGCCAGCAGCCCCGTGCTAACAGGGGGGAATCAGCCCCAGCATTTT	CASSPVLTGGNQPQHF
NA	TRBV5-1	once	TRBJ2-3	TGCGCCAGCAGCCCCCGACCCACCGGGAGCACAGATACGCAGTATTTT	CASSPRPTGSTDTQYF
TRBD1	TRBV2	NA	TRBJ1-3	TGTGCCAGCAGTAGACAGGGCTTTAGTGGAAACACCATATATTTT	CASSRQGFSGNTIYF
NA	TRBV7-9	once	TRBJ2-7	TGTGCCAGCAGCTTGGAGGGATTGCCCTACGAGCAGTACTTC	CASSLEGLPYEQYF
TRBD1	TRBV9	NA	TRBJ1-3	TGTGCCAGCAGCCCTGGGACAGGGAGAAACACCATATATTTT	CASSPGTGRNTIYF
TRBD2	TRBV11-2	NA	TRBJ2-1	TGTGCCAGCAGCTCGACTAGCGGGAGATGGTACAATGAGCAGTTCTTC	CASSSTSGRWYNEQFF
NA	TRBV29-1	NA	TRBJ1-1	TGCAGCGTGTTTCCCCTTGGCACTGAAGCTTTCTTT	CSVFPLGTEAFF
TRBD2	TRBV11-2	NA	TRBJ2-2	TGTGCCAGCAGCTTAGAACTAGCGGGAGTATTGGTCGACACCGGGGAGCTGTTTTTT	CASSLELAGVLVDTGELFF
NA	TRBV14	NA	TRBJ2-7	TGTGCCAGCAGCCCCGGACTGTACTACGAGCAGTACTTC	CASSPGLYYEQYF
NA	TRBV7-9	NA	TRBJ1-3	TGTGCCAGCAGCTTAGTGGACAGTGACTCTGGAAACACCATATATTTT	CASSLVDSDSGNTIYF
NA	TRBV20-1	once	TRBJ2-1	TGCAGTGCTAGACAAACCAATGAGCAGTTCTTC	CSARQTNEQFF
NA	TRBV19	NA	TRBJ2-3	TGTGCCAGTAGTATAGGAACACCCGTAAGGGCAGATACGCAGTATTTT	CASSIGTPVRADTQYF
TRBD1	TRBV11-2	NA	TRBJ2-2	TGTGCCAGCAGCGTCACAGGGGACACCGGGGAGCTGTTTTTT	CASSVTGDTGELFF
NA	TRBV7-2	NA	TRBJ1-1	TGTGCCAGCAGCCCCTGGACGGGGGACACTGAAGCTTTCTTT	CASSPWTGDTEAFF
TRBD2	TRBV9	once	TRBJ2-7	TGTGCCAGCAGCGCCCACCCAGGGACTACATACGAGCAGTACTTC	CASSAHPGTTYEQYF
TRBD1	TRBV11-3	NA	TRBJ2-1	TGTGCCAGCAGCTGGACAGGGGACAATGAGCAGTTCTTC	CASSWTGDNEQFF
NA	TRBV7-9	once	TRBJ2-5	TGTGCCAGCAGCCCCAGGGCCCCCCGGGAAGAGACCCAGTACTTC	CASSPRAPREETQYF
TRBD2	TRBV5-4	once	TRBJ2-1	TGTGCCAGCAGCTTTTTGGGGACTAGCCTCAATGAGCAGTTCTTC	CASSFLGTSLNEQFF
NA	TRBV5-6	NA	TRBJ2-1	TGTGCCAGCAGCTTGGCCTCAGGGGAGGAGCAGTTCTTC	CASSLASGEEQFF
NA	TRBV2	NA	TRBJ2-6	TGTGCCAGCAGAGGTAGAGATCGCTCTGGGGCCAACGTCCTGACTTTC	CASRGRDRSGANVLTF
TRBD2	TRBV7-6	NA	TRBJ2-1	TGTGCCAGCAGCTCTTTTAGCGGGAGCGAAACCTATGAGCAGTTCTTC	CASSSFSGSETYEQFF
NA	TRBV5-4	NA	TRBJ2-1	TGTGCCAGCAGCTTGGGAGACTTCTCCTACAATGAGCAGTTCTTC	CASSLGDFSYNEQFF
NA	TRBV4-1	NA	TRBJ2-2	TGCGCCAGCAGCCAAATAGGCAGCGAAAACACCGGGGAGCTGTTTTTT	CASSQIGSENTGELFF
TRBD1	TRBV7-9	NA	TRBJ1-4	TGTGCCAGCAGCTTACGGGACAGTATAACAACTAATGAAAAACTGTTTTTT	CASSLRDSITTNEKLFF
NA	TRBV6-1	NA	TRBJ2-7	TGTGCCAGCAGTGAATGGGATCTTTACGAGCAGTACTTC	CASSEWDLYEQYF
NA	TRBV27	NA	TRBJ2-1	TGTGCCAGCAGTGAGTGGAGCTCCTACAATGAGCAGTTCTTC	CASSEWSSYNEQFF
NA	TRBV27	NA	TRBJ2-7	TGTGCCAGCAGTTTTCCAGGGGACTACGAGCAGTACTTC	CASSFPGDYEQYF
NA	TRBV7-6	NA	TRBJ2-7	TGTGCCAGCAGCCAAGGAGGGACGGGAGAGCAGTACTTC	CASSQGGTGEQYF
TRBD2	TRBV27	NA	TRBJ2-2	TGTGCCAGCAGTTTAGCATTAGCGGGTAACACCGGGGAGCTGTTTTTT	CASSLALAGNTGELFF
NA	TRBV5-4	NA	TRBJ2-1	TGTGCCAGCAGCTTGTACTCCAATGAGCAGTTCTTC	CASSLYSNEQFF
TRBD2	TRBV19	NA	TRBJ2-2	TGTGCCAGTAGTATTCATCTCGGACTAGCGGAAAACACCGGGGAGCTGTTTTTT	CASSIHLGLAENTGELFF
TRBD2	TRBV7-9	once	TRBJ2-7	TGTGCCAGCATAGGACTAGCGGGACAGTGGGGTACCTACGAGCAGTACTTC	CASIGLAGQWGTYEQYF
TRBD1	TRBV5-8	NA	TRBJ2-7	TGTGCCAGCAGCTCGAGACAGGGGGCTTACGAGCAGTACTTC	CASSSRQGAYEQYF
TRBD1	TRBV15	NA	TRBJ2-4	TGTGCCACCAGCAGATCGGGACAGGGGGTTGCCAAAAACATTCAGTACTTC	CATSRSGQGVAKNIQYF
NA	TRBV7-9	NA	TRBJ2-7	TGTGCCAGCAGCTTAGTGAGGGGCGCCGGCGAGCAGTACTTC	CASSLVRGAGEQYF
TRBD2	TRBV7-3	NA	TRBJ2-1	TGTGCCAGCAGCTTAGCTAGCGGGACCTACAATGAGCAGTTCTTC	CASSLASGTYNEQFF
NA	TRBV7-9	NA	TRBJ1-1	TGTGCCAGCAGCTTAGAGCAGGGGCAGAACACTGAAGCTTTCTTT	CASSLEQGQNTEAFF
NA	TRBV27	NA	TRBJ2-7	TGTGCCAGCAGTTTATCGGCAGGCTCGATCGTACTCGAGCAGTACTTC	CASSLSAGSIVLEQYF